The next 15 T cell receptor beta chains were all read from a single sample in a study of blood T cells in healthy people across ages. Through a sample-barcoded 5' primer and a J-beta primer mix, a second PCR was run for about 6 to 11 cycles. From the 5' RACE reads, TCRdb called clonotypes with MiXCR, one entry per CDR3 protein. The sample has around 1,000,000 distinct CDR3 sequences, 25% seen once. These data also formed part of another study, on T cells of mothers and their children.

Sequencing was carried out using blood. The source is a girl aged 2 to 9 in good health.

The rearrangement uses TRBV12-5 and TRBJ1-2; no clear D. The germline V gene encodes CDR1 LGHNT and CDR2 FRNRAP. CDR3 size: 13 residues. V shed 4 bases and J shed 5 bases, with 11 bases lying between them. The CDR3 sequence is CASGWFGDYGYTF. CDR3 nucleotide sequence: TGTGCTAGTGGTTGGTTCGGGGATTATGGCTACACCTTC.

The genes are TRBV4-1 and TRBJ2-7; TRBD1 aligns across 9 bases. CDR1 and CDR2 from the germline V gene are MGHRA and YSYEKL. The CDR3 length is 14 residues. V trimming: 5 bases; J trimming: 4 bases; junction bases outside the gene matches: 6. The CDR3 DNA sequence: TGCGCCAGCAGCTTGGACAGGGGAGGGTACGAGCAGTACTTC. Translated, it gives CASSLDRGGYEQYF.

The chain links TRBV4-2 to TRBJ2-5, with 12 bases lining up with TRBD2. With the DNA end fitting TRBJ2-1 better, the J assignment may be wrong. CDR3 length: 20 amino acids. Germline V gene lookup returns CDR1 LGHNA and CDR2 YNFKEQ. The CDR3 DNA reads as TGTGCCAGCAGCCAAGTTCCCTCCCTAGCGGGAGGGCCCACGAATGCGGCGCAGTTCTTC. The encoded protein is CASSQVPSLAGGPTNAAQFF.

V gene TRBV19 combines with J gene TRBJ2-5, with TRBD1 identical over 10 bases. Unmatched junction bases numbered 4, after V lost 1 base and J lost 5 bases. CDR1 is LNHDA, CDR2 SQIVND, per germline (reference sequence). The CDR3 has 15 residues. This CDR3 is CASSIGTGGRETQYF. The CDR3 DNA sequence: TGTGCCAGTAGTATAGGGACAGGGGGTCGGGAGACCCAGTACTTC. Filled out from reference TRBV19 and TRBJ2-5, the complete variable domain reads DGGITQSPKYLFRKEGQNVTLSCEQNLNHDAMYWYRQDPGQGLRLIYYSQIVNDFQKGDIAEGYSVSREKKESFPLTVTSAQKNPTAFYLCASSIGTGGRETQYFGPGTRLLVL.

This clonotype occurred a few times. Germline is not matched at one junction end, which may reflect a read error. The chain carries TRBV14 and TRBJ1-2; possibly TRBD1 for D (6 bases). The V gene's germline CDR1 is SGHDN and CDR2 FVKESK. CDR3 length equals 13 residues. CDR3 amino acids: CASSQERVQGRHF. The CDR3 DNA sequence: TGTGCCAGCAGCCAAGAAAGGGTGCAGGGGAGACACTTC.

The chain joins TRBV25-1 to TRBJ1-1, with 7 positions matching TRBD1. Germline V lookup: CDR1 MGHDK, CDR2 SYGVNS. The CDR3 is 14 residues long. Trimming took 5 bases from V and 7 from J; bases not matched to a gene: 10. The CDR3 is CASSPVQGVVEAFF. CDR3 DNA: TGTGCCAGCAGTCCCGTTCAGGGGGTAGTTGAAGCTTTCTTT.

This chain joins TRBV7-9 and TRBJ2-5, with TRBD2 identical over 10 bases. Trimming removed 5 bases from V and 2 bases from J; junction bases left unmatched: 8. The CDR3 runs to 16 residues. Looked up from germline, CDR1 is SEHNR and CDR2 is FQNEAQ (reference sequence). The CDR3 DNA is TGTGCCAGCAGCCTCAATCGACTAGCGGGTCAAGAGACCCAGTACTTC. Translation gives CASSLNRLAGQETQYF.

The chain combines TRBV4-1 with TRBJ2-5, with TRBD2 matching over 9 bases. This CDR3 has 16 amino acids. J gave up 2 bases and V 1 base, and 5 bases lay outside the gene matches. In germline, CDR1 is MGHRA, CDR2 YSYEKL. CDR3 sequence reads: CASSQGAGGIQETQYF. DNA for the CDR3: TGCGCCAGCAGCCAAGGAGCGGGAGGAATACAAGAGACCCAGTACTTC.

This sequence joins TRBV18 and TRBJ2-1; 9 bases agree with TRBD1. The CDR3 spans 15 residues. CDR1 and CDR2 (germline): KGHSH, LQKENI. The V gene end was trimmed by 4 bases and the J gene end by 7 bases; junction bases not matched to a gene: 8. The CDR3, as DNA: TGTGCCAGCTCACTCCGGGGACAGGGTGTTAATGAGCAGTTCTTC. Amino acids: CASSLRGQGVNEQFF. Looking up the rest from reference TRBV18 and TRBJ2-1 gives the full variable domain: NAGVMQNPRHLVRRRGQEARLRCSPMKGHSHVYWYRQLPEEGLKFMVYLQKENIIDESGMPKERFSAEFPKEGPSILRIQQVVRGDSAAYFCASSLRGQGVNEQFFGPGTRLTVL.

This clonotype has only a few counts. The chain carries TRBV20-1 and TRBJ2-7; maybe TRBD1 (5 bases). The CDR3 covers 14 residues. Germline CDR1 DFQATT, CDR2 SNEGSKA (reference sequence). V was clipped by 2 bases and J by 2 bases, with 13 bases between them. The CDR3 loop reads CSARTTDKAYEQYF. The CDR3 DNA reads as TGCAGTGCTAGAACTACGGACAAGGCCTACGAGCAGTACTTC.

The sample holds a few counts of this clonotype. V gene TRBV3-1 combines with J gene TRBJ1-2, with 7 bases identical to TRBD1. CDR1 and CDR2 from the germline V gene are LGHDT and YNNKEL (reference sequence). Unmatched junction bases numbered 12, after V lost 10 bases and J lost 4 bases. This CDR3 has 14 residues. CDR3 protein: CATTNQGQTYGYTF. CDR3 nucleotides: TGTGCCACCACGAATCAGGGACAGACCTATGGCTACACCTTC.

The CDR3 here is CASSIKHNTEAFF. CDR3 in DNA: TGTGCCAGTAGTATAAAGCATAACACTGAAGCTTTCTTT. V and J are TRBV19 and TRBJ1-1, with D unclear. The CDR3 runs to 13 residues. V lost 2 bases, J lost 2 bases, and 6 bases lay in between. Germline CDR1 reads LNHDA; CDR2 reads SQIVND (reference sequence).

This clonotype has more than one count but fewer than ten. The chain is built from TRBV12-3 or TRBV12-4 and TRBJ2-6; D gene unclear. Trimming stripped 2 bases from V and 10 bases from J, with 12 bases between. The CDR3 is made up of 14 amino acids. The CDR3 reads CASSLWGTQNVLTF. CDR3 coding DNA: TGTGCCAGCAGTTTATGGGGAACTCAGAACGTCCTGACTTTC.

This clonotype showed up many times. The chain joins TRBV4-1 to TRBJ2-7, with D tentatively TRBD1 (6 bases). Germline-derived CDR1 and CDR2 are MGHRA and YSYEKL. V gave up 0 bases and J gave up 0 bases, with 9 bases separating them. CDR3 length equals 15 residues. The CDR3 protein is CASSQESDSSYEQYF. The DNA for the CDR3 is TGCGCCAGCAGCCAAGAATCGGACAGCTCCTACGAGCAGTACTTC.

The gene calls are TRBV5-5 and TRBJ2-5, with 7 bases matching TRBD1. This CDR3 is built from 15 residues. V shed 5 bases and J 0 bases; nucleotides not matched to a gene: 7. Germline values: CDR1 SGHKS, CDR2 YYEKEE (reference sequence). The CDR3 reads CASSQGQRYQETQYF. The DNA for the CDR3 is TGTGCCAGCAGTCAGGGACAGCGGTACCAAGAGACCCAGTACTTC.